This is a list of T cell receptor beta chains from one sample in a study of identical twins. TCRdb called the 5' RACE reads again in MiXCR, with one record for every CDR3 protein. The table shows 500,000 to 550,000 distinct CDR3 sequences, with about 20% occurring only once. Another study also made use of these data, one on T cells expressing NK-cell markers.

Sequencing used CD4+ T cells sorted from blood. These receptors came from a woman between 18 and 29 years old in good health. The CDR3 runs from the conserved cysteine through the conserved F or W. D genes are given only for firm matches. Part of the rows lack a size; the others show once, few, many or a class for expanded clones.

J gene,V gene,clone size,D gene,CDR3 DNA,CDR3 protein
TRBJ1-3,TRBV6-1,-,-,TGTGCCAGCAGCCGCCCTCCGCCTGGAAACACCATATATTTT,CASSRPPPGNTIYF
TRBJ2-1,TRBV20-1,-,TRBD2,TGCAGTGCTAGAGTAGCGGGAGATTTTAATGAGCAGTTCTTC,CSARVAGDFNEQFF
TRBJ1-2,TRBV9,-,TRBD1,TGTGCCAGCAGCGGAGGGACAGATAATCAAATCTATGGCTACACCTTC,CASSGGTDNQIYGYTF
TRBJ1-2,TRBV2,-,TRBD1,TGTGCCAGCAGCCAGGGGGAAAGTGGCTACACCTTC,CASSQGESGYTF
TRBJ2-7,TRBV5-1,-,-,TGCGCCAGCAGCTTACTCCAAGAGCCCTACGAGCAGTACTTC,CASSLLQEPYEQYF
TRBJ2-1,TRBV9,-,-,TGTGCCAGCACTAAATCACCGGAGAATGAGCAGTTCTTC,CASTKSPENEQFF
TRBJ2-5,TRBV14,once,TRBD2,TGTGCCAGCAGCCAAGCGAGGGGACTAGCGAACCAAGAGACCCAGTACTTC,CASSQARGLANQETQYF
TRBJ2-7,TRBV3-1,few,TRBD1,TGTGCCACAGGACAGGGCTCCTACGAGCAGTACTTC,CATGQGSYEQYF
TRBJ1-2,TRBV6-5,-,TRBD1,TGTGCCAGCAGTTTTGAGACAGGGTTCCTGGGCTACACCTTC,CASSFETGFLGYTF
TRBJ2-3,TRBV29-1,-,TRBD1,TGCAGCGTTGGGGACAGGGTGACAGATACGCAGTATTTT,CSVGDRVTDTQYF